The 18 T cell receptor beta chains in this list originate from one sample, sequenced in a study of shared clonotypes between healthy human individuals. Data came from immunoSEQ multiplex PCR; TCRdb stores just in-frame clones and leaves some out. The repertoire consists of 2 million to 2.5 million clones, with 85% to 95% occurring once and the leading ten covering about 0.41%. Sequencing was done on a sample of naive CD4+ T cells from PBMCs. Subset reported: CD45RA+ positively selected. The receptors originated from a man between 18 and 35 years old in good health. Some clones in this sample may be carry-over from other donors' samples.

The V gene is TRBV9, the J gene TRBJ1-1; a possible D gene is TRBD1 (5 bases). V was pared by 4 bases and J by 7 bases, with 17 bases between. Germline V gives CDR1 SGDLS, CDR2 YYNGEE. The CDR3 runs to 14 residues. The CDR3 sequence is CASSPRGGYVEAFF. The CDR3 bases are TGTGCCAGCAGCCCCCGGGGCGGGTATGTTGAAGCTTTCTTT.

V and J are TRBV4-3 and TRBJ2-3; either TRBD1 or TRBD2 may fit D (5 bases each). From germline, CDR1 is LGHNA and CDR2 YSLEER. CDR3 length: 15 amino acids. V shed 0 bases and J shed 6 bases, with 13 bases lying between them. CDR3 protein: CASSQERVPGDTQYF. CDR3 DNA sequence: TGCGCCAGCAGCCAAGAGAGGGTCCCAGGGGATACGCAGTATTTT.

The rearrangement uses TRBV7-8 and TRBJ1-5; D possibly corresponds to TRBD1 (6 bases). Trimming removed 1 base at V and 3 bases at J, with 13 bases between. The CDR3 extends over 16 amino acids. Germline lookup yields CDR1 SGHVS and CDR2 FQNEAQ. This CDR3 reads CASSLVSRTDNQPQHF. Written as DNA, the CDR3 is TGTGCCAGCAGCTTAGTTTCCCGGACAGACAATCAGCCCCAGCATTTT.

This chain connects TRBV2 to TRBJ2-5; no definite D call. Trimming left V 3 bases short and J 0 bases short, with 11 bases between. The CDR3 runs 15 residues. CDR1 is SNHLY and CDR2 is FYNNEI in the germline V gene. The CDR3 reads CASSEVGSYQETQYF. DNA for the CDR3: TGTGCCAGCAGTGAGGTGGGCAGTTACCAAGAGACCCAGTACTTC.

The J gene is TRBJ2-7, the V gene TRBV4-2; tentative D call: TRBD2 (5 bases). There are 13 residues in the CDR3. Trimming left V 3 bases short and J 4 bases short, with 10 bases between. The germline V gene encodes CDR1 LGHNA and CDR2 YNFKEQ. In nucleotides, the CDR3 is TGTGCCAGCAGCCACCTACCGGGGTACGAGCAGTACTTC. Residues: CASSHLPGYEQYF.

V gene TRBV5-6 combines with J gene TRBJ2-7, with D perhaps TRBD2 (6 bases). CDR1 is SGHDT, CDR2 YYEEEE, per germline. The V and J ends lost 3 bases and 3 bases respectively, with 16 bases between them. The CDR3 is 15 amino acids. The CDR3 DNA follows: TGTGCCAGCAGCTCCCTCGGCGGGGCCGACTACGAGCAGTACTTC. This encodes CASSSLGGADYEQYF.

The V call is TRBV9, the J call TRBJ1-2; D unclear. CDR1 and CDR2 (germline): SGDLS, YYNGEE. The CDR3 runs to 15 residues. V gave up 2 bases and J gave up 7 bases, with 18 bases separating them. CDR3 protein: CASSVTATGGSGYTF. CDR3 nucleotides: TGTGCCAGCAGCGTGACGGCAACGGGAGGGTCTGGCTACACCTTC.

In regard to this clone: This same CDR3 is encoded by further DNA sequences in the sample. The rearrangement uses TRBV5-1 and TRBJ2-1; no reliable D call. V shed 0 bases and J shed 5 bases, with 3 bases lying between them. This CDR3 spans 12 amino acids. Germline V lookup: CDR1 SGHRS, CDR2 YFSETQ. The CDR3 nucleotides read TGCGCCAGCAGCTTGGGAGACAATGAGCAGTTCTTC. It translates to CASSLGDNEQFF.

On this clone: This specimen includes other DNA sequences encoding the same CDR3. The chain employs TRBV7-2 and TRBJ2-7; possibly TRBD1 or TRBD2 for D (5 bases each). This CDR3 has 13 amino acids. V was trimmed by 5 bases and J by 4 bases, leaving 12 bases between them. Germline loops: CDR1 SGHTA, CDR2 FQGNSA. The DNA of the CDR3 is TGTGCCAGCAGCCGGGACGGATCTTACGAGCAGTACTTC. The encoded protein is CASSRDGSYEQYF.

CDR3 loop: CASSLLEDEQYF. CDR3 in DNA: TGTGCCAGCAGCTTGCTAGAGGACGAGCAGTACTTC. The chain couples TRBV5-6 to TRBJ2-5; D not resolved. The J call is in doubt because the DNA end fits TRBJ2-7 better. This CDR3 has 12 residues. CDR1 is SGHDT, CDR2 YYEEEE, per germline.

V and J are TRBV15 and TRBJ2-7; D is possibly TRBD1 (5 bases). CDR3 size: 14 residues. The ends were cut back, 7 bases at V and 6 bases at J, with 19 bases in the middle. The germline CDR1 and CDR2 sequences are LNHNV and YYDKDF (reference sequence). The DNA for the CDR3 is TGTGCCACCACACAAACCGCAGGGTCTGGCGAGCAGTACTTC. Protein product: CATTQTAGSGEQYF.

The table lists this clone with a count of one. The chain carries TRBV28 and TRBJ1-5, with TRBD1 identical over 7 bases. The CDR3 extends over 17 amino acids. V shed 5 bases and J 3 bases; nucleotides not matched to a gene: 13. Looked up from germline, CDR1 is MDHEN and CDR2 is SYDVKM. CDR3 in amino acids: CASSHPLQGFDNQPQHF. The DNA of the CDR3 is TGTGCCAGCAGTCACCCCCTACAGGGGTTTGACAATCAGCCCCAGCATTTT.

The chain couples TRBV4-2 to TRBJ1-6, with D tentatively TRBD1 (5 bases). V was pared by 1 base and J by 11 bases, with 12 bases between. The CDR3 is 14 amino acids. Germline-derived CDR1 and CDR2 are LGHNA and YNFKEQ. The CDR3: CASSQGRVATPLHF. As DNA, the CDR3 is TGTGCCAGCAGCCAAGGCAGGGTCGCTACACCCCTCCACTTT.

The chain has TRBV5-4 and TRBJ1-1; TRBD1 matches 7 bases. CDR1 SGHNT and CDR2 YYREEE come from the germline V gene (reference sequence). The CDR3 loop spans 15 amino acids. Trimming removed 4 bases from V and 0 bases from J; junction bases left unmatched: 6. DNA of the CDR3: TGTGCCAGCAGCGCAGGACAGGAGATGAACACTGAAGCTTTCTTT. Protein: CASSAGQEMNTEAFF.

This chain joins TRBV5-1 and TRBJ1-5; 7 bases map to TRBD1. Germline V gene data show CDR1 as SGHRS and CDR2 as YFSETQ. The CDR3 spans 15 residues. J gave up 1 base and V 4 bases, and 5 bases lay outside the gene matches. The CDR3 reads CASSPGQTSNQPQHF. The CDR3 DNA is TGCGCCAGCAGCCCGGGACAGACAAGCAATCAGCCCCAGCATTTT. The whole variable domain, remainder taken from reference TRBV5-1 and TRBJ1-5, is KAGVTQTPRYLIKTRGQQVTLSCSPISGHRSVSWYQQTPGQGLQFLFEYFSETQRNKGNFPGRFSGRQFSNSRSEMNVSTLELGDSALYLCASSPGQTSNQPQHFGDGTRLSIL.

The gene calls are TRBV20-1 and TRBJ1-1; D gene uncertain. Looked up from germline, CDR1 is DFQATT and CDR2 is SNEGSKA (reference sequence). This CDR3 has 11 amino acids. The CDR3 is CFLLRNTEAFF. The CDR3 DNA follows: TGCTTCTTGTTGCGGAACACTGAAGCTTTCTTT.

CDR3 sequence reads: CASSLEAPGIGQPQHF. The CDR3 DNA sequence: TGTGCCAGCAGCTTAGAGGCCCCCGGGATAGGACAGCCCCAGCATTTT. The chain uses TRBV7-8 and TRBJ1-5; D is unclear. CDR3 length equals 16 residues. V lost 1 base and J 7 bases, leaving 17 bases between the germline ends. The germline V gene has CDR1 SGHVS and CDR2 FQNEAQ.

Worth noting for this clone: This sample also contains other DNA sequences that code for the same CDR3. The CDR3 DNA reads TGCAGCGCTGGGGACAGCAATCAGCCCCAGCATTTT. This translates into CSAGDSNQPQHF. The chain is built from TRBV29-1 and TRBJ1-5; D perhaps matches TRBD1 (5 bases). Germline V gives CDR1 SQVTM, CDR2 ANQGSEA. V was shortened by 7 bases and J by 1 base, with 8 bases between the two germline ends. This CDR3 comprises 12 residues.